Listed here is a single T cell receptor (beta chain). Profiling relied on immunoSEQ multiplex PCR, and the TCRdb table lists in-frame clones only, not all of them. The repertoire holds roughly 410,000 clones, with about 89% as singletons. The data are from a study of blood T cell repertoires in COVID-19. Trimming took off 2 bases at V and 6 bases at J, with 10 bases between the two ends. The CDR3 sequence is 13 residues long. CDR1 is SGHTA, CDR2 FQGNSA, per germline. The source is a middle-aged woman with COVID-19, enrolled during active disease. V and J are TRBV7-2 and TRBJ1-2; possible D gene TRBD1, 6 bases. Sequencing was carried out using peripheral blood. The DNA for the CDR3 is TGTGCCAGCAGCTTAAAGGGGGTCCATGGCTACACCTTC. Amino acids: CASSLKGVHGYTF.